The 21 T cell receptor beta chains reported below all come from one sample, sequenced in a study of shared T cell receptors in the human thymus. Sequenced by immunoSEQ multiplex PCR; TCRdb stores in-frame clones only, minus some. In the table there are about 660,000 clones, approximately 87% of which are singletons. In addition, the sample was reused for a study of human thymus T cells.

Sequenced material: thymocytes. The source is a boy under three years old with a congenital heart defect.

The J gene is TRBJ2-7, the V gene TRBV19; TRBD1 aligns across 8 bases. The germline CDR1 and CDR2 sequences are LNHDA and SQIVND (reference sequence). V was pared by 3 bases and J by 1 base, with 5 bases of the junction left unmatched. CDR3 size: 15 residues. CDR3 in DNA: TGTGCCAGTAGTATTAGATGGGACAGGTCCTACGAGCAGTACTTC. As protein: CASSIRWDRSYEQYF. Variable domain in full (rest from reference TRBV19 and TRBJ2-7): DGGITQSPKYLFRKEGQNVTLSCEQNLNHDAMYWYRQDPGQGLRLIYYSQIVNDFQKGDIAEGYSVSREKKESFPLTVTSAQKNPTAFYLCASSIRWDRSYEQYFGPGTRLTVT.

The chain uses TRBV30 and TRBJ1-5, with 7 bases that match TRBD1. Germline assignment: CDR1 GTSNPN and CDR2 SVGIG (reference sequence). Germline trimming cut 0 bases from V and 4 bases from J; bases unmatched to any gene: 3. This CDR3 region has 14 residues. The CDR3 loop reads CAWSVEGANQPQHF. The DNA of the CDR3 is TGTGCCTGGAGTGTAGAGGGGGCGAATCAGCCCCAGCATTTT.

The chain joins TRBV15 to TRBJ2-2; 9 nucleotides line up with TRBD1. In germline, CDR1 is LNHNV, CDR2 YYDKDF (reference sequence). Germline trimming cut 1 base from V and 5 bases from J; bases unmatched to any gene: 17. CDR3 length: 20 residues. DNA of the CDR3: TGTGCCACCAGCAGAGTAATAAATACAGGGGGCCACGTGGGGACCGGGGAGCTGTTTTTT. This encodes CATSRVINTGGHVGTGELFF.

On this clone: Other nucleotide sequences in the sample specify the same CDR3. J is TRBJ1-6 and V is TRBV5-4; D remains unclear. Looked up from germline, CDR1 is SGHNT and CDR2 is YYREEE (reference sequence). The CDR3 has 14 amino acids. V was shortened by 1 base and J by 13 bases, with 15 bases between the two germline ends. The CDR3 sequence: CASSLPQEMSPLHF. The CDR3 DNA is TGTGCCAGCAGCTTGCCCCAGGAAATGTCCCCCCTCCACTTT.

About this clone: The sample has other DNA sequences that encode this CDR3 too. V usage is TRBV30 and J usage is TRBJ2-3; tentatively, D is TRBD2 (6 bases). The V gene lost 4 bases and the J gene lost 0 bases, with 11 bases spanning the gap. Per germline, CDR1 GTSNPN and CDR2 SVGIG (reference sequence). CDR3 length equals 14 residues. The CDR3 nucleotides read TGTGCCTGGAAGGAGGGCCCTAGCACAGATACGCAGTATTTT. It encodes CAWKEGPSTDTQYF.

This sequence joins TRBV2 and TRBJ1-2, with TRBD1 identical over 7 bases. The ends lost 3 bases at V and 0 bases at J; junction bases unmatched: 4. This CDR3 region has 15 residues. Per germline, CDR1 SNHLY and CDR2 FYNNEI. CDR3 DNA sequence: TGTGCCAGCAGTGACCGGGACAGAGCTAACTATGGCTACACCTTC. Protein sequence: CASSDRDRANYGYTF.

The rearrangement uses TRBV4-1 and TRBJ2-3; 8 bases are shared with TRBD1. J gave up 3 bases and V 0 bases, and 8 bases lay outside the gene matches. Germline V gene lookup returns CDR1 MGHRA and CDR2 YSYEKL. The CDR3 consists of 17 residues. For the CDR3, the DNA is TGCGCCAGCAGCCAAGATCCCTCAGGGGGCGGGACAGATACGCAGTATTTT. As protein: CASSQDPSGGGTDTQYF.

CDR3 sequence (DNA): TGTGCCACCAGCGCAGGACCCCACTGGACATATAGCAATCAGCCCCAGCATTTT. Protein: CATSAGPHWTYSNQPQHF. This chain links TRBV15 with TRBJ1-5; tentatively, D is TRBD1 (5 bases). The CDR3 covers 18 residues. V dropped 5 bases and J dropped 0 bases, with 20 bases sitting between them. Germline V lookup: CDR1 LNHNV, CDR2 YYDKDF (reference sequence).

The gene calls are TRBV4-2 and TRBJ2-2, with D uncertain. The germline V gene encodes CDR1 LGHNA and CDR2 YNFKEQ. CDR3 length: 14 residues. The V and J ends lost 4 bases and 8 bases respectively, with 14 bases between them. For the CDR3, the DNA is TGTGCCAGCAGCCTGCATGAAGAGAATGGGGAGCTGTTTTTT. Translated, it gives CASSLHEENGELFF.

The rearrangement links TRBV4-3 to TRBJ2-1; 9 nucleotides align to TRBD1. The trim removed 4 bases at V and 8 bases at J, leaving 12 bases unmatched. The CDR3 loop spans 16 amino acids. The germline V gene has CDR1 LGHNA and CDR2 YSLEER. Written as DNA, the CDR3 is TGCGCCAGCAGCCTAGTAGGGACAGGGAATCGGGATGAGCAGTTCTTC. Translating gives CASSLVGTGNRDEQFF.

The V gene is TRBV7-6, the J gene TRBJ2-1, with 9 nucleotides matching TRBD1. Germline CDR1 SGHVS, CDR2 FNYEAQ. Trimming at V came to 5 bases and at J to 8 bases, leaving 22 bases not matched to a gene. This CDR3 is built from 19 residues. The CDR3 region is CASSDRGYTAETGSDEQFF. The DNA for the CDR3 is TGTGCCAGCAGCGACAGGGGGTATACAGCCGAAACTGGCAGCGATGAGCAGTTCTTC.

This clone was counted once. V usage is TRBV5-8 and J usage is TRBJ2-7, with TRBD1 as a possible D gene (7 bases). V was clipped by 1 base and J by 1 base, with 21 bases between them. Germline V gives CDR1 SGHTS, CDR2 YDEGEE. The CDR3 is 18 amino acids. DNA for the CDR3: TGTGCCAGCAGCTTGCCGGACAGGAGGGGGGCAGGGTCCTACGAGCAGTACTTC. This codes for CASSLPDRRGAGSYEQYF.

The genes are TRBV6-9 and TRBJ2-3; no reliable D call. Germline V gives CDR1 MNHGY, CDR2 SVAAGI. The V end lost 11 bases, the J end lost 1 base, and 7 bases lay between the germline ends. The CDR3 is 11 amino acids. The CDR3 nucleotides are TGTGCCCCCGCGGGCACAGATACGCAGTATTTT. Translating gives CAPAGTDTQYF.

The V call is TRBV11-1, the J call TRBJ2-7; D might be TRBD1 (6 bases). From germline, CDR1 is SGHAT and CDR2 FQDESV (reference sequence). CDR3 length: 16 residues. V lost 1 base and J lost 3, with 16 bases in between. The CDR3 DNA reads TGTGCCAGCAGCTTAGGGCCCGGGACAATATACTACGAGCAGTACTTC. Encoded protein: CASSLGPGTIYYEQYF.

The chain joins TRBV28 to TRBJ1-2, with D perhaps matching TRBD1 (5 bases). Per germline, CDR1 MDHEN and CDR2 SYDVKM. V was clipped by 6 bases and J by 4 bases, with 12 bases between them. CDR3 length: 13 residues. The CDR3: CASRAGTVYGYTF. The CDR3, as DNA: TGTGCCAGCAGAGCAGGGACTGTCTATGGCTACACCTTC.

The rearrangement links TRBV5-6 to TRBJ2-5; a weak D match, TRBD2 (6 bases). The CDR3 runs 14 residues. V was cut by 4 bases and J by 4 bases, with 14 bases left in between. Germline CDR1 reads SGHDT; CDR2 reads YYEEEE. CDR3 bases: TGTGCCAGCAGCCAAAGGAGGGAAGGAGAGACCCAGTACTTC. Its translation is CASSQRREGETQYF.

The chain has TRBV7-3 and TRBJ1-1, with D perhaps matching TRBD1 (5 bases). From germline, CDR1 is SGHTA and CDR2 FQGTGA. This CDR3 contains 15 residues. V lost 5 bases to trimming and J lost 1 base, with 14 bases between them. The CDR3 loop is CASSERVGGNTEAFF. In DNA form, the CDR3 reads TGTGCCAGCAGCGAGAGAGTCGGGGGGAACACTGAAGCTTTCTTT. The full variable domain, its missing parts supplied by reference TRBV7-3 and TRBJ1-1, is GAGVSQTPSNKVTEKGKYVELRCDPISGHTALYWYRQSLGQGPEFLIYFQGTGAADDSGLPNDRFFAVRPEGSVSTLKIQRTERGDSAVYLCASSERVGGNTEAFFGQGTRLTVV.

This clone was found once. The V call is TRBV7-9, the J call TRBJ2-7; 8 bases are shared with TRBD1. From germline, CDR1 is SEHNR and CDR2 FQNEAQ (reference sequence). The V segment lost 8 bases and the J segment 1 base; nucleotides outside the gene matches: 1. This CDR3 has 12 residues. The CDR3, as DNA: TGTGCCAGCGGACAGGGTTCCTACGAGCAGTACTTC. Translated, it gives CASGQGSYEQYF.

The chain uses TRBV10-2 and TRBJ2-3; 8 nucleotides match TRBD2. The CDR3 runs to 16 residues. V shed 2 bases and J 5 bases; nucleotides not matched to a gene: 9. Germline lookup yields CDR1 WSHSY and CDR2 SAAADI. This CDR3 is CASSEAIGLAIDTQYF. The CDR3 nucleotides read TGCGCCAGCAGTGAGGCCATCGGACTAGCAATAGATACGCAGTATTTT.

The chain is built from TRBV28 and TRBJ1-1; 7 bases match TRBD1. V lost 3 bases, J lost 1 base, and 5 bases stayed unmatched. CDR1 is MDHEN and CDR2 is SYDVKM in the germline V gene. This CDR3 region has 15 residues. The CDR3 sequence is CASSFYDRANTEAFF. The CDR3 DNA sequence: TGTGCCAGCAGTTTCTATGACAGGGCGAACACTGAAGCTTTCTTT.

In DNA, the CDR3 is TGTGCCAGCAGCTCCGGAGCGGGGATAGCCAAAAACATTCAGTACTTC. Its protein product is CASSSGAGIAKNIQYF. The chain links TRBV6-6 to TRBJ2-4; TRBD2 aligns across 7 bases. Trimming cost V 6 bases and J 0 bases; bases outside gene matches: 8. The CDR3 spans 16 residues. Germline V gives CDR1 MNHNY, CDR2 SVGAGI (reference sequence).